This T cell receptor (beta chain) stems from a study of spatial heterogeneity in lung cancer. Whole-study context: Each distinct TCR and UMI combination averaged more than ten appearances in raw reads. Study observations and caveats: Intratumoral expanded alpha and beta TCR counts were found to track tumor mutation counts.

Germline CDR1 reads SGHTA; CDR2 reads FQGTGA. V lost 3 bases, J lost 8 bases, and 9 bases stayed unmatched. This CDR3 region has 15 residues. Time point of the sample: sample taken at primary tumor resection. The donors, roughly 70 patients with untreated early-stage non-small cell lung cancer, provided the samples. Whole RNA was taken from tumor, nontumor lung or frozen PBMC; it was then sequenced unsorted. Ten or more counts support this clonotype. Its antigen is unidentified. TCRdb processed the 5' RACE reads anew with MiXCR; each CDR3 protein has one entry. The profile shows around 26,000 distinct CDR3 sequences, approximately 8.8% of them singletons.

Sequencing used lung tumor tissue, obtained at surgery. The origin of this receptor is a male donor with early-stage non-small cell lung cancer. This rearrangement joins TRBV7-3 to TRBJ2-1; 8 positions match TRBD1. CDR3 sequence: CASSLTLTGVDEQFF. In nucleotides, the CDR3 is TGTGCCAGCAGCTTGACACTGACAGGGGTAGATGAGCAGTTCTTC.